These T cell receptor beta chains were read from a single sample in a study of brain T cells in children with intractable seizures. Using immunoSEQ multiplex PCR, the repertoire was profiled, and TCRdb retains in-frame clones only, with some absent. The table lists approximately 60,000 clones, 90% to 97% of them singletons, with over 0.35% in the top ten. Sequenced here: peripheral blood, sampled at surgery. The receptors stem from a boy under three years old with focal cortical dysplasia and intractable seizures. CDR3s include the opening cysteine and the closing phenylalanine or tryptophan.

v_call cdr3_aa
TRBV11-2 CASSLQGAGYTF
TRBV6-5 CASGWTITQYF
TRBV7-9 CASSLVLAGNEQFF
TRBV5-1 CASSLERNTATEAFF
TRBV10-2 CASSPLAGGDTQYF
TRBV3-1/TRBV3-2 CASSPYGVRQPQHF
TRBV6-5 CASARSGERDTQYF
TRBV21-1 CASSSGAFRQGDTEAFF
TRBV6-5 CASSSRGGNQETQYF
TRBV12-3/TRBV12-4 CASRAVSSYEQYF
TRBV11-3 CASSYRGDLYEQYF
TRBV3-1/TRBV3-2 CASSLELGSGGTSTDTQYF
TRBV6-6 CASSSGLAGGLYEQYF
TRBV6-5 CASTTAGRGEKLFF
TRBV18 CASSPPVGGATGELFF
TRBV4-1 CASSQDSAGAYGYTF
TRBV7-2 CASSPLTGTGADTQYF
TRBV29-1 CSVGREIGNTEAFF
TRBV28 CASSLPGQGASTDTQYF
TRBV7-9 CASSPFDRDGRNEQFF
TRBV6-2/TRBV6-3 CASSSVGGFYEQYF
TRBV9 CASSVGDNYGYTF
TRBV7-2 CASSLASGNTIYF
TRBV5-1 CASSLPGQGAQGYTF
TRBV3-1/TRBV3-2 CASSQDTGTDTQYF
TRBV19 CASSTGDSRNTIYF
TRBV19 CASSIVGTGSFNTEAFF
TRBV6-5 CASRKTGWGYGYTF